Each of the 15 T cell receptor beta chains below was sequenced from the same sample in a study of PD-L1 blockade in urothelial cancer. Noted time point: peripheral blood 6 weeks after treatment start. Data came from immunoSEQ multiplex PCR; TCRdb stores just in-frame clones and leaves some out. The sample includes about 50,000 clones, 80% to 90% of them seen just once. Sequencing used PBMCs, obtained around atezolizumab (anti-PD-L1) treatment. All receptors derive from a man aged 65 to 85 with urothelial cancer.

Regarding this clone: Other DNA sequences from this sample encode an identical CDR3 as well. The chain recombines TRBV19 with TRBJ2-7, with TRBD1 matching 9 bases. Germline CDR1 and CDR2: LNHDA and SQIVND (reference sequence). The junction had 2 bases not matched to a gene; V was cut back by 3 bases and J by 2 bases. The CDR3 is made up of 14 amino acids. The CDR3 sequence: CASSMGQGPYEQYF. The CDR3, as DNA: TGTGCCAGTAGTATGGGACAGGGACCCTACGAGCAGTACTTC.

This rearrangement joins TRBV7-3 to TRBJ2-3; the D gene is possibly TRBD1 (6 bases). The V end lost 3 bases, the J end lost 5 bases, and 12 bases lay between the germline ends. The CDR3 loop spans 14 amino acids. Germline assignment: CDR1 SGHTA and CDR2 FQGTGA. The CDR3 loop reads CASSLSGVEDTQYF. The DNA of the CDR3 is TGTGCCAGCAGCTTGTCAGGGGTGGAAGATACGCAGTATTTT.

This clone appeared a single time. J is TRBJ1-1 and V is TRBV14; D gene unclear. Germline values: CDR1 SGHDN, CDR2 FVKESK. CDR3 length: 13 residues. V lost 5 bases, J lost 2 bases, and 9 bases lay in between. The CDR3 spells CASSSDFNTEAFF. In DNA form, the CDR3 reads TGTGCCAGCAGCAGCGATTTCAACACTGAAGCTTTCTTT.

The CDR3 sequence is CASKGSGRAADTQYF. The CDR3 coding sequence is TGCGCCAGCAAAGGTAGCGGGAGGGCCGCAGATACGCAGTATTTT. This chain connects TRBV5-1 to TRBJ2-3, with 11 bases fitting TRBD2. This CDR3 region has 15 residues. Germline CDR1 reads SGHRS; CDR2 reads YFSETQ. Germline trimming cut 6 bases from V and 4 bases from J; bases unmatched to any gene: 7.

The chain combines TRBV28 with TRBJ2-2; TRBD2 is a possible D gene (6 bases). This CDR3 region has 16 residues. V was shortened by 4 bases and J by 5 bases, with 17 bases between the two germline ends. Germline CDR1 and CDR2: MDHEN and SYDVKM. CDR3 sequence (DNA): TGTGCCAGCAGTTCCTTGACCGGGGGTTGGACCGGGGAGCTGTTTTTT. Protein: CASSSLTGGWTGELFF.

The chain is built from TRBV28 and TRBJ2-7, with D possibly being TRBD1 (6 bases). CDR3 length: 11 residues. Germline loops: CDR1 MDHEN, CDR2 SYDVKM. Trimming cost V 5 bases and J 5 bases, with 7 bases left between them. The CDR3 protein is CASSDRHEQYF. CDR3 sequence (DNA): TGTGCCAGCAGTGACAGGCACGAGCAGTACTTC.

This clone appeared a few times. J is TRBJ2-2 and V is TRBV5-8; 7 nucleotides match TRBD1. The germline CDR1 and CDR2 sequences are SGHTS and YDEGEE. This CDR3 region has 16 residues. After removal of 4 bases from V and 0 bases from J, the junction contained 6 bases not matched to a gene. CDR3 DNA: TGTGCCAGCAGCCCCGACAGGGCTGCGAACACCGGGGAGCTGTTTTTT. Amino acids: CASSPDRAANTGELFF.

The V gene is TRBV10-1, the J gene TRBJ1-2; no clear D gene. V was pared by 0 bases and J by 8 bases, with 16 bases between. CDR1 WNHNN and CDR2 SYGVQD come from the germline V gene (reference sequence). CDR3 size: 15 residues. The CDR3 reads CASSESLTAQGGYTF. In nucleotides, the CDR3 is TGCGCCAGCAGTGAGTCGTTAACAGCTCAAGGCGGCTACACCTTC.

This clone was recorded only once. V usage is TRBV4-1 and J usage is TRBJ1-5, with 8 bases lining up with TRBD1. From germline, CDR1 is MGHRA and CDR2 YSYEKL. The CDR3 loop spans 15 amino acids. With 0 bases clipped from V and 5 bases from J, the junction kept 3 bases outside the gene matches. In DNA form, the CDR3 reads TGCGCCAGCAGCCAAGAGGGGGACAGGTATCAGCCCCAGCATTTT. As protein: CASSQEGDRYQPQHF.

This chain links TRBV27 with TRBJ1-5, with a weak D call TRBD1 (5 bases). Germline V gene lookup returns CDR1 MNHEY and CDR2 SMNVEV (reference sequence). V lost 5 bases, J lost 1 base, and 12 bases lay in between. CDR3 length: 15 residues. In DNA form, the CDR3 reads TGTGCCAGCAGTCGACTGGCAGGGAGCAATCAGCCCCAGCATTTT. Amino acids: CASSRLAGSNQPQHF.

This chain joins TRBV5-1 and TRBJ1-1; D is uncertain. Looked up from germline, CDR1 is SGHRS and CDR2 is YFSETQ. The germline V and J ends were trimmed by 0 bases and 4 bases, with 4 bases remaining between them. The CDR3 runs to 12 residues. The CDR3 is CASSLGSTEAFF. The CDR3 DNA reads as TGCGCCAGCAGCTTGGGCAGCACTGAAGCTTTCTTT.

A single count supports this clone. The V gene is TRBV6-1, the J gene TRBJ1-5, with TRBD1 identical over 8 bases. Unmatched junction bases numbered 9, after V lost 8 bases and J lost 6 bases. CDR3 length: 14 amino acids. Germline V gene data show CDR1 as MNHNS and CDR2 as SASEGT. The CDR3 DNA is TGTGCCAGCTGGACCGGACAGGGCGGTCAGCCCCAGCATTTT. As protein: CASWTGQGGQPQHF.

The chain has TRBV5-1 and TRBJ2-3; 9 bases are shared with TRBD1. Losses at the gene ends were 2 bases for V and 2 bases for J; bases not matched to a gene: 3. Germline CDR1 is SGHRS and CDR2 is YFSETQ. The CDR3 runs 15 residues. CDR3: CASSLGQGNTDTQYF. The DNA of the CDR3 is TGCGCCAGCAGCTTAGGACAGGGGAACACAGATACGCAGTATTTT. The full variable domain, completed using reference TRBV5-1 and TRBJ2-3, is KAGVTQTPRYLIKTRGQQVTLSCSPISGHRSVSWYQQTPGQGLQFLFEYFSETQRNKGNFPGRFSGRQFSNSRSEMNVSTLELGDSALYLCASSLGQGNTDTQYFGPGTRLTVL.

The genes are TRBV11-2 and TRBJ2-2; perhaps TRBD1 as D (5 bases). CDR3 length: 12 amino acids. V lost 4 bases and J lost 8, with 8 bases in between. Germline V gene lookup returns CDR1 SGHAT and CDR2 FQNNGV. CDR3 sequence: CASSSQGGELFF. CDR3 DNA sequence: TGTGCCAGCAGCTCTCAGGGTGGGGAGCTGTTTTTT.

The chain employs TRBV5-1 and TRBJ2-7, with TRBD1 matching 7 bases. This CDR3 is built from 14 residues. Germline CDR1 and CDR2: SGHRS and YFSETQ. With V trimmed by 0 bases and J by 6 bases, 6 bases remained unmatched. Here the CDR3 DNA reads TGCGCCAGCAGCTTGGCCCCTACAGGGGTCGAGCAGTACTTC. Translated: CASSLAPTGVEQYF.